This T cell receptor beta chain was obtained from a study of spatial heterogeneity in lung cancer. Specified time point: sample taken at primary tumor resection. This clonotype has a count of ten or more. Its target is not known. TCRdb reanalysed the 5' RACE reads using MiXCR and keeps one entry per CDR3 protein. The sample has 100,000 or so distinct CDR3 sequences, 4% to 4.5% seen once. This CDR3 region has 16 residues. The germline gives CDR1 SGHRS, CDR2 YFSETQ. V gave up 4 bases and J gave up 0 bases, with 14 bases separating them. Findings and caveats of the study: The number of expanded tumor alpha and beta chains correlated with mutation number.

The receptor comes from a male donor with early-stage non-small cell lung cancer. The sequenced sample was lung tumor tissue, obtained at surgery. The V gene is TRBV5-1, the J gene TRBJ1-5; D uncertain. CDR3 amino acids: CASSLDGGYSNQPQHF. The DNA of the CDR3 is TGCGCCAGCAGCCTGGACGGTGGTTATAGCAATCAGCCCCAGCATTTT.